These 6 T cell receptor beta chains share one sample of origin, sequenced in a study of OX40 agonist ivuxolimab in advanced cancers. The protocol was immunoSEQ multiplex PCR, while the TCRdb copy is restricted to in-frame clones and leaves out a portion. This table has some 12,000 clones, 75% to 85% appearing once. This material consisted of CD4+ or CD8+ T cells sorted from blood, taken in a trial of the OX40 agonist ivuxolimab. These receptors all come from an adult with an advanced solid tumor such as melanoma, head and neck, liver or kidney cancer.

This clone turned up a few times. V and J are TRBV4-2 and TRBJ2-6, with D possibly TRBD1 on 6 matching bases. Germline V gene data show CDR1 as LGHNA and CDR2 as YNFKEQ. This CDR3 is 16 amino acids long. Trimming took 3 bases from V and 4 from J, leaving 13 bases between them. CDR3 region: CASSQATGSGANVLTF. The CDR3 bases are TGTGCCAGCAGCCAGGCTACAGGGTCCGGGGCCAACGTCCTGACTTTC.

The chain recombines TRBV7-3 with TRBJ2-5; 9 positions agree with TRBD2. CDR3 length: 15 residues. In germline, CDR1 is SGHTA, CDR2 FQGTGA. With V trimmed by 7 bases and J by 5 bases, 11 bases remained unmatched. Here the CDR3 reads CASNKREVRGETQYF. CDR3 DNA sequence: TGTGCCAGCAACAAGCGGGAGGTCAGGGGTGAGACCCAGTACTTC.

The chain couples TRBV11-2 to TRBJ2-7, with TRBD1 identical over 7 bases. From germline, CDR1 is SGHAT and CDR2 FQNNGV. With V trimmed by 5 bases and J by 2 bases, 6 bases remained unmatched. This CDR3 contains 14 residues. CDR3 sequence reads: CASSLGDRPYEQYF. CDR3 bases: TGTGCCAGCAGCCTCGGGGACAGACCCTACGAGCAGTACTTC. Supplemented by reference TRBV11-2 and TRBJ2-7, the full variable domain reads EAGVAQSPRYKIIEKRQSVAFWCNPISGHATLYWYQQILGQGPKLLIQFQNNGVVDDSQLPKDRFSAERLKGVDSTLKIQPAKLEDSAVYLCASSLGDRPYEQYFGPGTRLTVT.

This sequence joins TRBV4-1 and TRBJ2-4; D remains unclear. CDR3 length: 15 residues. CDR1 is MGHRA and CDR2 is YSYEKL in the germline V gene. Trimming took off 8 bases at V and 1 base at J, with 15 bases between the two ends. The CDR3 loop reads CASGNVLEAKNIQYF. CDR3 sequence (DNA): TGCGCCAGCGGAAATGTACTGGAGGCCAAAAACATTCAGTACTTC.

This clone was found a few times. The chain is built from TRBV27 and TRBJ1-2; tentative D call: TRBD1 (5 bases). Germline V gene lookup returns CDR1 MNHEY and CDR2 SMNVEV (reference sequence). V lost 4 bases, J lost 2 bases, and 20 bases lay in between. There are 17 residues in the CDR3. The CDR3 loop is CASSSFVLAGINYGYTF. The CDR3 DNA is TGTGCCAGCAGTTCCTTTGTATTGGCAGGGATAAACTATGGCTACACCTTC.

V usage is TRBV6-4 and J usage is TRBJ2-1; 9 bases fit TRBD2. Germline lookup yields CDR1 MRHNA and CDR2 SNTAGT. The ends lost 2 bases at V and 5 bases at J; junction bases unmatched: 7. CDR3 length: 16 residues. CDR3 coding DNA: TGTGCCAGCAGTGACGGGGCTAGCGGGGACCACAATGAGCAGTTCTTC. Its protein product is CASSDGASGDHNEQFF.